The source of this T cell receptor (beta chain) is a study of OX40 agonist ivuxolimab in advanced cancers. Whole-study context: Cancers in dose escalation were hepatocellular, melanoma, renal cell and head and neck. Over 30% of patients had received prior checkpoint inhibitor therapy. Broader study findings: What antigens the expanded peripheral T cells recognized was never established. CD8+ T cells showed, on average, more clonal expansion than CD4+ cells.

This clone has just one count. The antigen remains unidentified. Trimming took 2 bases from V and 5 from J, leaving 18 bases between them. The CDR3 length is 16 residues. CDR1 MGHRA and CDR2 YSYEKL come from the germline V gene. Profiled with immunoSEQ multiplex PCR; TCRdb holds only in-frame clones, not every one. The sample includes around 67,000 clones, nearly 90% of them seen just once. The sample consisted of CD4+ or CD8+ T cells sorted from blood, taken in a trial of the OX40 agonist ivuxolimab. J is TRBJ2-5 and V is TRBV4-1; TRBD2 is a possible D gene (7 bases). This sequence originates from an adult with an advanced solid tumor such as melanoma, head and neck, liver or kidney cancer. CDR3 residues: CASSQRARGALETQYF. The CDR3 DNA sequence: TGCGCCAGCAGCCAAAGGGCTCGGGGGGCCCTGGAGACCCAGTACTTC.